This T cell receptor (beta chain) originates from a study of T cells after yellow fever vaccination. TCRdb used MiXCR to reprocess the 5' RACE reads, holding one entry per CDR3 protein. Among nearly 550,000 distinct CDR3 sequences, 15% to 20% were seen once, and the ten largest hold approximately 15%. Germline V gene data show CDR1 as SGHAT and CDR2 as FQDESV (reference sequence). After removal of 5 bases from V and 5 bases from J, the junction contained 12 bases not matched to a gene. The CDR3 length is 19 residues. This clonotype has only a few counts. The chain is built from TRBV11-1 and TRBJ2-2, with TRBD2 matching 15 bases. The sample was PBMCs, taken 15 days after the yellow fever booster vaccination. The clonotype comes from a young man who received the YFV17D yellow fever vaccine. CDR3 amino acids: CASSLSPGLAGGRTGELFF. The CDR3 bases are TGTGCCAGCAGCCTCAGCCCCGGACTAGCGGGAGGGAGGACCGGGGAGCTGTTTTTT.